This T cell receptor (beta chain) was recovered during a study of human T cells and chemical hapten exposure. As for the study in general: On the upper back, patch tests were applied with 0.01% DPC and read at 6 days.

Germline CDR1 reads SGHTA; CDR2 reads FQGNSA. V lost 5 bases to trimming and J lost 4 bases, with 14 bases between them. The CDR3 runs to 14 residues. TCRdb passed the RACE reads through MiXCR, listing each CDR3 protein once. The sample lists around 300,000 distinct CDR3 sequences, about 7% occurring once. Time point here: patch test 1, 2 weeks after DPC sensitization. Treatment specified: therapeutic diphenylcyclopropenone sensitization with weekly scalp DPC. Non-pregnant alopecia patients aged 18 to 70, suitable for DPC therapy. Many counts were recorded for this clonotype. V gene TRBV7-2 combines with J gene TRBJ1-1; D is unclear. The source of this sequence is a woman in her late teens or twenties with alopecia areata. Some clones in this sample may be carry-over from other donors' samples. Sequences were derived from whole blood, sampled in connection with sensitization to the hapten diphenylcyclopropenone (DPC). CDR3 DNA sequence: TGTGCCAGCAGCCCCGAAATACTTCTCACTGAAGCTTTCTTT. Its protein product is CASSPEILLTEAFF.